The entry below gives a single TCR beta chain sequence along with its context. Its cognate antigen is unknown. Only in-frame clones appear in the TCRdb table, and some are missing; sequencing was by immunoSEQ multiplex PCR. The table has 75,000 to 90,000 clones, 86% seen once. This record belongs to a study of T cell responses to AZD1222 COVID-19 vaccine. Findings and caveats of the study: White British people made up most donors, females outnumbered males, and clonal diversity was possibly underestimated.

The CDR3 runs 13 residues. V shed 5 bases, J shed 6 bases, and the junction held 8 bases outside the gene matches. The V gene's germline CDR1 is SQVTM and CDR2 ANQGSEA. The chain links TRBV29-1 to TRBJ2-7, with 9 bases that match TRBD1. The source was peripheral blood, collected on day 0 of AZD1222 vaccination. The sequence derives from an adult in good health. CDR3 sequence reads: CSVLTGGWFEQYF. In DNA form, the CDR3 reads TGCAGCGTTCTGACAGGGGGGTGGTTCGAGCAGTACTTC.